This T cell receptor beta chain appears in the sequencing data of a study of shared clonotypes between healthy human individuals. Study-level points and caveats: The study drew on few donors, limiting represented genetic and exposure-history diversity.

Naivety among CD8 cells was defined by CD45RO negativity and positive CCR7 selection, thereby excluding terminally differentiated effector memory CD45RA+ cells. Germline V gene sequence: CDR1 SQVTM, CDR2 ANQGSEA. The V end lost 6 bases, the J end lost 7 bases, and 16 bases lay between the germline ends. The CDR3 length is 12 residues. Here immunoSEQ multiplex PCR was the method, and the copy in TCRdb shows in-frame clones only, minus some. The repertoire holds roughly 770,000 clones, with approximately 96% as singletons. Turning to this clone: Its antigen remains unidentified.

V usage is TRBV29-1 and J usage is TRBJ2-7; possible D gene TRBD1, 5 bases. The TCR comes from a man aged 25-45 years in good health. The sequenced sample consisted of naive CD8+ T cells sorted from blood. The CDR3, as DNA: TGCAGCGTCTCGGACAACTCGGAGGAGCAGTACTTC. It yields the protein CSVSDNSEEQYF.